These 19 T cell receptor beta chains came from one sample sequenced in a study of cytomegalovirus exposure and HLA in healthy donors. Primers included in the PCR were 60 Vbeta and 13 Jbeta primers. Measured with immunoSEQ multiplex PCR; TCRdb has only the in-frame clones, and not every one. The sample has tens of thousands of clones; around 72% are singletons. Sequenced input: PBMCs. The receptors stem from a man aged 18 to 29 in good health and CMV-seronegative.

The chain uses TRBV6-1 and TRBJ2-7; possibly TRBD1 for D (5 bases). Germline V gene sequence: CDR1 MNHNS, CDR2 SASEGT. This CDR3 is 14 amino acids long. The V end was cut by 3 bases, the J end by 0 bases, with 9 bases between. CDR3 nucleotides: TGTGCCAGCAGTGACAGGGCACTCTCCTACGAGCAGTACTTC. The encoded protein is CASSDRALSYEQYF.

The chain recombines TRBV2 with TRBJ1-2; a weak D match, TRBD1 (5 bases). Looked up from germline, CDR1 is SNHLY and CDR2 is FYNNEI. V was trimmed by 3 bases and J by 5 bases, leaving 7 bases between them. The CDR3 totals 12 residues. CDR3 nucleotides: TGTGCCAGCAGTGAGGAGGGGTATGGCTACACCTTC. It codes for CASSEEGYGYTF.

V and J are TRBV7-2 and TRBJ1-1; the match to TRBD1 covers 11 bases. The V gene end was trimmed by 2 bases and the J gene end by 11 bases; junction bases not matched to a gene: 7. Per the germline V gene, CDR1 is SGHTA and CDR2 is FQGNSA. This CDR3 has 14 amino acids. The CDR3 region has the DNA TGTGCCAGCAGCTTATCGGACAGGGGGCTACGCGCTTTCTTT. Amino acids: CASSLSDRGLRAFF.

V usage is TRBV5-1 and J usage is TRBJ2-1; TRBD2 agrees at 9 bases. V gave up 3 bases and J gave up 4 bases; unmatched junction bases: 5. The CDR3 consists of 15 residues. From germline, CDR1 is SGHRS and CDR2 YFSETQ. CDR3 sequence: CASSSGLAKYNEQFF. CDR3 nucleotides: TGCGCCAGCAGCTCTGGACTAGCGAAATACAATGAGCAGTTCTTC.

This clone appeared a single time. The CDR3 reads CASSVTRGYTF. In DNA form, the CDR3 reads TGTGCCAGCAGTGTAACCAGGGGCTACACCTTC. This chain uses TRBV2 with TRBJ1-2; unclear D gene. CDR1 and CDR2 (germline): SNHLY, FYNNEI. V was clipped by 4 bases and J by 8 bases, with 8 bases between them. The CDR3 contains 11 residues. Variable domain in full (rest from reference TRBV2 and TRBJ1-2): EPEVTQTPSHQVTQMGQEVILRCVPISNHLYFYWYRQILGQKVEFLVSFYNNEISEKSEIFDDQFSVERPDGSNFTLKIRSTKLEDSAMYFCASSVTRGYTFGSGTRLTVV.

The chain couples TRBV2 to TRBJ2-1, with 7 positions matching TRBD1. CDR1 and CDR2 from the germline V gene are SNHLY and FYNNEI. CDR3 size: 14 residues. V trimming: 3 bases; J trimming: 15 bases; junction bases outside the gene matches: 14. The CDR3 region is CASSERGRNFFPFF. The CDR3 DNA follows: TGTGCCAGCAGTGAGAGGGGGCGCAACTTCTTTCCGTTCTTC.

Remarks on this clone: An end of the junction differs from the germline gene, which may be a read error. J is TRBJ2-7 and V is TRBV7-7, with 13 bases identical to TRBD2. The CDR3 has 15 residues. Per the germline V gene, CDR1 is SSHAT and CDR2 is FNYEAQ (reference sequence). CDR3 coding DNA: TGTGCTAGCAGCCAGGGGACTAGCGGGGTCTACGAGCAGTACTTC. Its protein is CASSQGTSGVYEQYF.

The chain uses TRBV27 and TRBJ1-5, with D possibly matching TRBD1 (5 bases). CDR3 size: 12 residues. The ends were cut back, 3 bases at V and 6 bases at J, with 6 bases in the middle. Germline CDR1 is MNHEY and CDR2 is SMNVEV (reference sequence). The CDR3 region has the DNA TGTGCCAGCAGTTTTCAGGGTCAGCCCCAGCATTTT. Protein product: CASSFQGQPQHF.

The rearrangement joins TRBV5-4 to TRBJ1-3; 10 positions agree with TRBD1. This CDR3 region has 18 residues. Trimming at V came to 5 bases and at J to 1 base, leaving 12 bases not matched to a gene. The germline V gene encodes CDR1 SGHNT and CDR2 YYREEE (reference sequence). The CDR3 DNA sequence: TGTGCCAGCAGTCCCGGGACAGGGACAGGGGCTTCTGGAAACACCATATATTTT. Translated, it gives CASSPGTGTGASGNTIYF.

This clone was picked up a small number of times. V is TRBV6-6 and J is TRBJ1-3, with D possibly TRBD1 on 6 matching bases. CDR1 and CDR2 from the germline V gene are MNHNY and SVGAGI (reference sequence). The CDR3 contains 12 residues. Trimming took off 7 bases at V and 7 bases at J, with 11 bases between the two ends. CDR3 residues: CASKSGANTIYF. The DNA of the CDR3 is TGTGCCAGCAAGTCAGGGGCCAACACCATATATTTT.

This clone turned up a few times. This chain connects TRBV6-1 to TRBJ2-2, with 7 positions matching TRBD2. The CDR3 has 13 amino acids. Looked up from germline, CDR1 is MNHNS and CDR2 is SASEGT. The J segment lost 6 bases and the V segment lost 6 bases, leaving 4 bases of the junction unmatched. The CDR3 spells CASRDSGPGELFF. The CDR3 nucleotides read TGTGCCAGCAGGGATAGCGGGCCCGGGGAGCTGTTTTTT.

This chain connects TRBV28 to TRBJ2-7; 7 nucleotides align to TRBD1. V was clipped by 6 bases and J by 3 bases; unmatched bases: 8. Germline V CDR1 and CDR2: MDHEN, SYDVKM. This CDR3 is built from 14 residues. The CDR3 nucleotides are TGTGCCAGCAGCCTGAAAACAGGGGACTACGAGCAGTACTTC. Protein: CASSLKTGDYEQYF.

The chain has TRBV29-1 and TRBJ1-5; perhaps TRBD1 as D (5 bases). Trimming took off 3 bases at V and 3 bases at J, with 9 bases between the two ends. CDR1 and CDR2 from the germline V gene are SQVTM and ANQGSEA. CDR3 size: 13 residues. The CDR3 sequence is CSVDGGDNQPQHF. The CDR3 DNA is TGCAGCGTTGACGGGGGTGACAATCAGCCCCAGCATTTT.

The rearrangement uses TRBV30 and TRBJ2-7; 9 nucleotides align to TRBD1. Germline assignment: CDR1 GTSNPN and CDR2 SVGIG (reference sequence). The V gene end was trimmed by 6 bases and the J gene end by 0 bases; junction bases not matched to a gene: 3. The CDR3 spans 13 residues. CDR3 residues: CACRDRASYEQYF. For the CDR3, the DNA is TGTGCCTGCCGGGACAGGGCCTCCTACGAGCAGTACTTC.

V usage is TRBV10-3 and J usage is TRBJ1-5, with TRBD1 identical over 9 bases. Germline CDR1 reads ENHRY; CDR2 reads SYGVKD. The V gene end was trimmed by 7 bases and the J gene end by 9 bases; junction bases not matched to a gene: 7. This CDR3 has 13 amino acids. CDR3 sequence reads: CAITPGQGTPQHF. The CDR3 region has the DNA TGTGCCATCACCCCGGGACAGGGTACGCCCCAGCATTTT.

In this sample, this clone turned up once. The V gene is TRBV7-8, the J gene TRBJ1-2; 7 bases are shared with TRBD1. Trimming removed 5 bases from V and 0 bases from J; junction bases left unmatched: 6. The CDR3 has 15 amino acids. Germline loops: CDR1 SGHVS, CDR2 FQNEAQ. CDR3 sequence (DNA): TGTGCCAGCAGCGGACGACAGGGACCTAACTATGGCTACACCTTC. It encodes CASSGRQGPNYGYTF.

This chain joins TRBV6-5 and TRBJ1-1; D remains unclear. The CDR3 covers 15 residues. The ends were cut back, 1 base at V and 1 base at J, with 10 bases in the middle. Germline V gives CDR1 MNHEY, CDR2 SVGAGI. Here the CDR3 DNA reads TGTGCCAGCAGTTACTACGGCGGCCAGAACACTGAAGCTTTCTTT. Its protein is CASSYYGGQNTEAFF.

CDR3 sequence reads: CASSLYGVRGDTQYF. The CDR3 bases are TGTGCCAGCAGCTTGTATGGGGTACGAGGGGATACGCAGTATTTT. J is TRBJ2-3 and V is TRBV13; D may be TRBD2 (5 bases). CDR1 PRHDT and CDR2 FYEKMQ come from the germline V gene (reference sequence). The V and J ends lost 3 bases and 6 bases respectively, with 16 bases between them. This CDR3 is built from 15 residues.

V usage is TRBV13 and J usage is TRBJ2-7; possible D gene TRBD2, 5 bases. There are 15 residues in the CDR3. V dropped 5 bases and J dropped 0 bases, with 14 bases sitting between them. The germline V gene encodes CDR1 PRHDT and CDR2 FYEKMQ (reference sequence). The chain's CDR3 is CASSPSPGSSYEQYF. DNA of the CDR3: TGTGCCAGCAGCCCATCGCCGGGGAGCTCCTACGAGCAGTACTTC.